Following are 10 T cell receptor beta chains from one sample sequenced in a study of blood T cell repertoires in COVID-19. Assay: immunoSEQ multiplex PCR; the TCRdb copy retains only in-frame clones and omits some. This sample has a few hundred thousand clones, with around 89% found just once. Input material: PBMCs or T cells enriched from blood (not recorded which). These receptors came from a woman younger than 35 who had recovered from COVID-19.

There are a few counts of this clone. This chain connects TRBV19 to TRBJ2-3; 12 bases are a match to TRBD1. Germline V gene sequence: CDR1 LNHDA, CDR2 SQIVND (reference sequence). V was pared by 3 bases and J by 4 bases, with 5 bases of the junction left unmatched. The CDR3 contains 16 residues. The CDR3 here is CASSISRDRGPDTQYF. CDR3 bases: TGTGCCAGTAGTATCTCCCGGGACAGGGGGCCAGATACGCAGTATTTT.

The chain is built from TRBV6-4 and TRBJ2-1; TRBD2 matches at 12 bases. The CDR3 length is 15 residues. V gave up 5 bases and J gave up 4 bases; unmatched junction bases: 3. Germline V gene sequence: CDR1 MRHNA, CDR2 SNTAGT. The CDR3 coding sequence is TGTGCCAGCAGTACCGGACTAGCGGGGTACAATGAGCAGTTCTTC. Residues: CASSTGLAGYNEQFF.

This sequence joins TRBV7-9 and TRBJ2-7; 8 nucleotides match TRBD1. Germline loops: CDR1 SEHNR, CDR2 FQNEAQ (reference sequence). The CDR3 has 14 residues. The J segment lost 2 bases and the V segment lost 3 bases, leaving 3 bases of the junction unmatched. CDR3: CASSLVQGAYEQYF. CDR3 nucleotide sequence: TGTGCCAGCAGCTTGGTACAGGGGGCCTACGAGCAGTACTTC.

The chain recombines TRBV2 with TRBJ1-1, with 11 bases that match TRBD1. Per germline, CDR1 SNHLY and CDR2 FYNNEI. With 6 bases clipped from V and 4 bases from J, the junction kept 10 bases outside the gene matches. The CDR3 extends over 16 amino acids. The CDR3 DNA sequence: TGTGCCAGCAGCCCCCCTCATGGGACAGGGGGCACTGAAGCTTTCTTT. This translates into CASSPPHGTGGTEAFF. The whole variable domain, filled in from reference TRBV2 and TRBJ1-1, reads EPEVTQTPSHQVTQMGQEVILRCVPISNHLYFYWYRQILGQKVEFLVSFYNNEISEKSEIFDDQFSVERPDGSNFTLKIRSTKLEDSAMYFCASSPPHGTGGTEAFFGQGTRLTVV.

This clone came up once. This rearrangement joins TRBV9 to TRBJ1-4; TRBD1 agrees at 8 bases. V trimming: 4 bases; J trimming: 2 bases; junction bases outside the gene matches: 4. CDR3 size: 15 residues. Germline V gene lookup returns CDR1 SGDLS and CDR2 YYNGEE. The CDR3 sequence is CASSNGQGTNEKLFF. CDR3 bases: TGTGCCAGCAGCAACGGACAGGGCACTAATGAAAAACTGTTTTTT.

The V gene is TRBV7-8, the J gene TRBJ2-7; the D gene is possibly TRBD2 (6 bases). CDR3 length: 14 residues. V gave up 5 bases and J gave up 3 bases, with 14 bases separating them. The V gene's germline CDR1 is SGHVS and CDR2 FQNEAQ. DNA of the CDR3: TGTGCCAGCAGCCCCTGGGGGGAAGTCTACGAGCAGTACTTC. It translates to CASSPWGEVYEQYF.

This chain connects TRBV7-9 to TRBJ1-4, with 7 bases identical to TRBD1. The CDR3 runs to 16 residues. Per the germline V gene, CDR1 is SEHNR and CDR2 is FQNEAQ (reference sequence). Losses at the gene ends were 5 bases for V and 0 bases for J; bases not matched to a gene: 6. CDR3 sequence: CASSPGTASTNEKLFF. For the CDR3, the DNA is TGTGCCAGCAGCCCCGGGACAGCGTCAACTAATGAAAAACTGTTTTTT.

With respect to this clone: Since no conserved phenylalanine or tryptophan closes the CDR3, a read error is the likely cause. This chain's CDR3 is CASSFGGTRLGTEAFS. CDR3 DNA sequence: TGTGCCAGCAGTTTCGGGGGAACCCGGCTTGGGACTGAAGCTTTCTCT. The chain carries TRBV28 and TRBJ1-1; TRBD1 might be the D (5 bases). The V gene's germline CDR1 is MDHEN and CDR2 SYDVKM. The CDR3 consists of 16 residues. Trimming left V 3 bases short and J 5 bases short, with 19 bases between.

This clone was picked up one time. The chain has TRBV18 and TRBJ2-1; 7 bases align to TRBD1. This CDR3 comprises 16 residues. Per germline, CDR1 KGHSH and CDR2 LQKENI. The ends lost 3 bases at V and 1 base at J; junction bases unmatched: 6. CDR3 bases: TGTGCCAGCTCACCCTCACAGGGGAGTTCCTACAATGAGCAGTTCTTC. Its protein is CASSPSQGSSYNEQFF.

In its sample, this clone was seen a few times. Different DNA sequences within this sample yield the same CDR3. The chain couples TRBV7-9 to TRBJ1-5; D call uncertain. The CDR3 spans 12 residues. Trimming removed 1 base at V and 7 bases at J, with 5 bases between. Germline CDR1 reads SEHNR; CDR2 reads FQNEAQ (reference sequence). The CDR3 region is CASSLDSQPQHF. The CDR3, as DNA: TGTGCCAGCAGCTTAGACTCCCAGCCCCAGCATTTT.